A selection of T cell receptor beta chains follows, all from one sample in a study of blood T cell repertoires in COVID-19. Sequencing was performed with immunoSEQ multiplex PCR; in TCRdb, only in-frame clones are kept and a portion is missing. The repertoire includes approximately 240,000 clones, about 88% of them detected once, and 2% to 2.5% sits in the top ten. What was sequenced was peripheral blood. All receptors derive from a woman between 40 and 50 years old who had recovered from COVID-19. CDR3s include the opening cysteine and the closing phenylalanine or tryptophan. The D gene is left open where the match is weak. Part of the rows lack a size; the others show once, few, many or a class for expanded clones.

CDR3 protein: CASSQDLTSGSLSYEQYF; CDR3 DNA: TGCGCCAGCAGCCAAGATTTAACTAGCGGGAGTTTATCCTACGAGCAGTACTTC; D gene: TRBD2; clone size: .; J gene: TRBJ2-7; V gene: TRBV4-3
CDR3 protein: CASSPSRGTGGPYEQYF; CDR3 DNA: TGTGCCAGCAGCCCCTCTCGGGGGACAGGGGGCCCCTACGAGCAGTACTTC; D gene: TRBD1; clone size: .; J gene: TRBJ2-7; V gene: TRBV4-2
CDR3 protein: CASSPDRENYGYTF; CDR3 DNA: TGTGCCAGCAGCCCGGACAGGGAGAACTATGGCTACACCTTC; D gene: TRBD1; clone size: .; J gene: TRBJ1-2; V gene: TRBV7-9
CDR3 protein: CASSPGQSVNNEQFF; CDR3 DNA: TGCGCCAGCAGCCCGGGACAGTCCGTTAACAATGAGCAGTTCTTC; D gene: TRBD1; clone size: .; J gene: TRBJ2-1; V gene: TRBV5-1
CDR3 protein: CASSPGLAGRADTQYF; CDR3 DNA: TGTGCCAGCAGCCCCGGACTAGCGGGACGGGCAGATACGCAGTATTTT; D gene: TRBD2; clone size: .; J gene: TRBJ2-3; V gene: TRBV7-9
CDR3 protein: CSVTGGIAKNIQYF; CDR3 DNA: TGCAGCGTGACAGGGGGCATCGCCAAAAACATTCAGTACTTC; D gene: TRBD1; clone size: .; J gene: TRBJ2-4; V gene: TRBV29-1
CDR3 protein: CASREPGRGRRFVVDKNIQYF; CDR3 DNA: TGTGCCAGCAGAGAACCCGGGAGGGGCCGCCGTTTTGTTGTTGACAAAAACATTCAGTACTTC; D gene: TRBD2; clone size: .; J gene: TRBJ2-4; V gene: TRBV2
CDR3 protein: CSVDSGQGRITANYGYTF; CDR3 DNA: TGCAGCGTTGACTCGGGACAGGGGAGGATTACGGCTAACTATGGCTACACCTTC; D gene: TRBD1; clone size: .; J gene: TRBJ1-2; V gene: TRBV29-1
CDR3 protein: CASSVGMERGGNTIYF; CDR3 DNA: TGTGCCAGCAGCGTAGGAATGGAAAGGGGTGGAAACACCATATATTTT; D gene: .; clone size: .; J gene: TRBJ1-3; V gene: TRBV9
CDR3 protein: CASSPYQRDNTGNTIYF; CDR3 DNA: TGTGCCAGCAGCCCTTACCAAAGGGACAACACTGGAAACACCATATATTTT; D gene: .; clone size: once; J gene: TRBJ1-3; V gene: TRBV4-2
CDR3 protein: CASSLGATTDTQYF; CDR3 DNA: TGTGCCAGCAGCTTGGGGGCTACCACAGATACGCAGTATTTT; D gene: .; clone size: .; J gene: TRBJ2-3; V gene: TRBV7-6
CDR3 protein: CASLRRGNTEAFF; CDR3 DNA: TGTGCCAGCCTCAGGAGGGGTAACACTGAAGCTTTCTTT; D gene: .; clone size: .; J gene: TRBJ1-1; V gene: TRBV6-5
CDR3 protein: CASSFGTSGPYEQYF; CDR3 DNA: TGTGCCAGCAGCTTCGGGACTAGCGGGCCCTACGAGCAGTACTTC; D gene: TRBD2; clone size: .; J gene: TRBJ2-7; V gene: TRBV7-2
CDR3 protein: CASSQDHRAGGELFF; CDR3 DNA: TGTGCCAGCAGCCAAGACCACAGGGCGGGCGGGGAGCTGTTTTTT; D gene: .; clone size: .; J gene: TRBJ2-2; V gene: TRBV3-1/TRBV3-2
CDR3 protein: CASSQDRSSTSGEQFF; CDR3 DNA: TGCGCCAGCAGCCAAGATAGGTCTAGCACCTCCGGAGAGCAGTTCTTC; D gene: .; clone size: .; J gene: TRBJ2-1; V gene: TRBV4-3
CDR3 protein: CSVEFQGDYGYTF; CDR3 DNA: TGCAGCGTTGAGTTCCAGGGGGACTATGGCTACACCTTC; D gene: TRBD1; clone size: .; J gene: TRBJ1-2; V gene: TRBV29-1
CDR3 protein: CATSYSGGGRDTQYF; CDR3 DNA: TGTGCCACCAGCTATAGCGGGGGGGGGAGGGATACGCAGTATTTT; D gene: TRBD2; clone size: .; J gene: TRBJ2-3; V gene: TRBV24-1
CDR3 protein: CASSIQGYSYNEQFF; CDR3 DNA: TGCGCCAGCAGCATCCAGGGTTACTCCTACAATGAGCAGTTCTTC; D gene: .; clone size: .; J gene: TRBJ2-1; V gene: TRBV5-1
CDR3 protein: CASSEAQGPLYEQYF; CDR3 DNA: TGTGCCAGCAGTGAAGCGCAGGGCCCTCTCTACGAGCAGTACTTC; D gene: .; clone size: .; J gene: TRBJ2-7; V gene: TRBV2
CDR3 protein: CASSFRGIGGNTIYF; CDR3 DNA: TGTGCCAGCAGTTTCCGGGGAATTGGTGGAAACACCATATATTTT; D gene: .; clone size: .; J gene: TRBJ1-3; V gene: TRBV28
CDR3 protein: CASSYPTGFGNQPQHF; CDR3 DNA: TGTGCCAGCAGTTACCCCACAGGGTTTGGCAATCAGCCCCAGCATTTT; D gene: .; clone size: .; J gene: TRBJ1-5; V gene: TRBV6-2/TRBV6-3
CDR3 protein: CASSGQGLNEKLFF; CDR3 DNA: TGCGCCAGCTCCGGACAGGGTTTGAATGAAAAACTGTTTTTT; D gene: TRBD1; clone size: .; J gene: TRBJ1-4; V gene: TRBV10-2
CDR3 protein: CASSISPRGGTDTQYF; CDR3 DNA: TGTGCCAGTAGTATATCCCCAAGGGGCGGCACAGATACGCAGTATTTT; D gene: .; clone size: .; J gene: TRBJ2-3; V gene: TRBV19
CDR3 protein: CASTRGGGDLNEQYF; CDR3 DNA: TGTGCCAGCACCCGAGGGGGGGGTGATTTAAACGAGCAGTACTTC; D gene: .; clone size: .; J gene: TRBJ2-7; V gene: TRBV27
CDR3 protein: CARTGMGAYGYTF; CDR3 DNA: TGTGCCCGGACCGGTATGGGGGCATATGGCTACACCTTC; D gene: .; clone size: .; J gene: TRBJ1-2; V gene: TRBV30
CDR3 protein: CASSLSWGLDSPLHF; CDR3 DNA: TGCGCCAGCAGCTTGTCTTGGGGACTTGATTCACCCCTCCACTTT; D gene: .; clone size: .; J gene: TRBJ1-6; V gene: TRBV5-1
CDR3 protein: CASSALPWASGRAMVSANTGELFF; CDR3 DNA: TGTGCCAGTAGTGCCCTCCCATGGGCTAGCGGGAGGGCCATGGTTAGCGCGAACACCGGGGAGCTGTTTTTT; D gene: TRBD2; clone size: .; J gene: TRBJ2-2; V gene: TRBV19
CDR3 protein: CASSPPQGSDSPLHF; CDR3 DNA: TGTGCCAGCAGCCCCCCACAGGGGAGTGATTCACCCCTCCACTTT; D gene: TRBD1; clone size: once; J gene: TRBJ1-6; V gene: TRBV9
CDR3 protein: CASSIPGGPQETQYF; CDR3 DNA: TGTGCCAGTAGTATCCCGGGGGGCCCTCAAGAGACCCAGTACTTC; D gene: .; clone size: .; J gene: TRBJ2-5; V gene: TRBV19
CDR3 protein: CASSLGRENTGELFF; CDR3 DNA: TGTGCCAGCAGCTTGGGGCGGGAGAACACCGGGGAGCTGTTTTTT; D gene: .; clone size: .; J gene: TRBJ2-2; V gene: TRBV5-6
CDR3 protein: CASSERGDRGYEQYF; CDR3 DNA: TGCGCCAGCAGTGAGCGGGGGGACAGGGGCTACGAGCAGTACTTC; D gene: TRBD1; clone size: .; J gene: TRBJ2-7; V gene: TRBV10-1
CDR3 protein: CATSRGHELTNEKLFF; CDR3 DNA: TGTGCCACCAGCAGGGGCCACGAGCTTACTAATGAAAAACTGTTTTTT; D gene: .; clone size: .; J gene: TRBJ1-4; V gene: TRBV15
CDR3 protein: CAWSVGGAGANVLTF; CDR3 DNA: TGTGCCTGGAGTGTAGGAGGGGCTGGGGCCAACGTCCTGACTTTC; D gene: .; clone size: .; J gene: TRBJ2-6; V gene: TRBV30
CDR3 protein: CASSLQGLKNEKLFF; CDR3 DNA: TGTGCCAGTAGTCTCCAGGGATTGAAGAATGAAAAACTGTTTTTT; D gene: .; clone size: once; J gene: TRBJ1-4; V gene: TRBV19
CDR3 protein: CACFGTLANYGYTF; CDR3 DNA: TGTGCCTGCTTTGGGACTCTAGCTAACTATGGCTACACCTTC; D gene: .; clone size: .; J gene: TRBJ1-2; V gene: TRBV30
CDR3 protein: CASSQGQERNTEAFF; CDR3 DNA: TGTGCCAGCAGCCAAGGACAGGAAAGGAACACTGAAGCTTTCTTT; D gene: .; clone size: .; J gene: TRBJ1-1; V gene: TRBV3-1/TRBV3-2
CDR3 protein: CASRPSTGDTQYF; CDR3 DNA: TGCGCCAGCAGACCGTCTACAGGGGATACGCAGTATTTT; D gene: .; clone size: .; J gene: TRBJ2-3; V gene: TRBV5-1
CDR3 protein: CASSLEAGGLISYEQYF; CDR3 DNA: TGTGCCAGCAGCTTAGAGGCCGGGGGGCTTATCTCCTACGAGCAGTACTTC; D gene: .; clone size: .; J gene: TRBJ2-7; V gene: TRBV7-2
CDR3 protein: CASTGTANTGELFF; CDR3 DNA: TGTGCCAGCACTGGGACAGCGAACACCGGGGAGCTGTTTTTT; D gene: TRBD1; clone size: once; J gene: TRBJ2-2; V gene: TRBV2
CDR3 protein: CASSYSGLAGNIQYF; CDR3 DNA: TGTGCCAGCAGTTACTCCGGACTAGCGGGTAACATTCAGTACTTC; D gene: TRBD2; clone size: .; J gene: TRBJ2-4; V gene: TRBV6-5
CDR3 protein: CASSHEQLRLDF; CDR3 DNA: TGTGCCAGCAGCCATGAACAGCTCAGGCTCGATTTT; D gene: .; clone size: .; J gene: TRBJ2-3; V gene: TRBV3-1/TRBV3-2